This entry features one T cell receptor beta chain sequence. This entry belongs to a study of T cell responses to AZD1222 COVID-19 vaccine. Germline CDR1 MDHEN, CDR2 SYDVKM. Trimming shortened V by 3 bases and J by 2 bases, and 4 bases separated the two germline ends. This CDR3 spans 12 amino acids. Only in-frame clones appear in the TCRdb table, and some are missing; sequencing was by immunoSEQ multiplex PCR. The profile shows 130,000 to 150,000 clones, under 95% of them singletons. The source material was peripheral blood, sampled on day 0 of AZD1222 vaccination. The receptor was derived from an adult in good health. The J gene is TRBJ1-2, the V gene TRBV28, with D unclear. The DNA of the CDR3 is TGTGCCAGCAGTTTGGACAACTATGGCTACACCTTC. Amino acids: CASSLDNYGYTF.